The 2 T cell receptor beta chains given below trace back to one sample, sequenced in a study of Graves' ophthalmopathy and Graves' hyperthyroidism. The authors amplified TCR beta CDR3 regions, and they did so from RNA transcripts for repertoire sequencing. After a first-round RT-PCR with HTBI primers, a second-round multiplex PCR was run. In TCRdb, the multiplex PCR reads were re-called with MiXCR into one record per CDR3 protein. The sample has around 470,000 distinct CDR3 sequences; about 15% are singletons. The sample comprised blood. All receptors come from a woman between 25 and 40 years old with Graves' ophthalmopathy.

This clonotype was seen at least ten times. The rearrangement links TRBV20-1 to TRBJ1-2, with D possibly matching TRBD1 (5 bases). Trimming shortened V by 5 bases and J by 0 bases, and 13 bases separated the two germline ends. The CDR3 runs to 14 residues. Germline assignment: CDR1 DFQATT and CDR2 SNEGSKA (reference sequence). CDR3: CSAGAGSANYGYTF. DNA of the CDR3: TGCAGTGCTGGCGCAGGGTCGGCTAACTATGGCTACACCTTC.

This chain links TRBV28 with TRBJ2-7; a weak D match, TRBD1 (5 bases). V was trimmed by 7 bases and J by 2 bases, leaving 15 bases between them. Per germline, CDR1 MDHEN and CDR2 SYDVKM. The CDR3 contains 14 residues. The CDR3 bases are TGTGCCAGCACCCAGCAGGGCCTACCCTACGAGCAGTACTTC. Translating gives CASTQQGLPYEQYF.